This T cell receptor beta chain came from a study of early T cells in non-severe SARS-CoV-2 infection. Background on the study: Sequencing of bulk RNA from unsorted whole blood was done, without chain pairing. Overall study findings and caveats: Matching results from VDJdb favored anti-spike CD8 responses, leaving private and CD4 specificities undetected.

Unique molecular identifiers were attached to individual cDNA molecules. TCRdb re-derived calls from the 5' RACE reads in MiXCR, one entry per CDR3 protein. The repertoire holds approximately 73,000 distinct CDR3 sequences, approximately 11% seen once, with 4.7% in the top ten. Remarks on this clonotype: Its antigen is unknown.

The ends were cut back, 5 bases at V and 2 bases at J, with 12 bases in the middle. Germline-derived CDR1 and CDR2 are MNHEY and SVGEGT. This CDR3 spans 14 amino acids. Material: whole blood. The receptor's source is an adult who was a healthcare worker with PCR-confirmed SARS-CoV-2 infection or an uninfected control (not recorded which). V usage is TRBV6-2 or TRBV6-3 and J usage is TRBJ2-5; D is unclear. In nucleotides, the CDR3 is TGTGCCAGCAGTCGTTGGGTCAGTCAAGAGACCCAGTACTTC. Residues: CASSRWVSQETQYF.